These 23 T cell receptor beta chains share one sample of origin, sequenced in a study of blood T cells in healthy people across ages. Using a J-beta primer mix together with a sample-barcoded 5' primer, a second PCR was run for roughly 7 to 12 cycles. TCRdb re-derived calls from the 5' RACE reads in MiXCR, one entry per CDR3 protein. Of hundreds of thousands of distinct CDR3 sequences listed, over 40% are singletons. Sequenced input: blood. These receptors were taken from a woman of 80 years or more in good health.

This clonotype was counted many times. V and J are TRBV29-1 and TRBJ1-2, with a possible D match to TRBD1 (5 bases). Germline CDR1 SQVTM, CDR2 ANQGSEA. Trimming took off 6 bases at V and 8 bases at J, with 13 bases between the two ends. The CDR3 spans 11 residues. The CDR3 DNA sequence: TGCAGCGTAAGGGACTTGTTCGGCTACACCTTC. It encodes CSVRDLFGYTF.

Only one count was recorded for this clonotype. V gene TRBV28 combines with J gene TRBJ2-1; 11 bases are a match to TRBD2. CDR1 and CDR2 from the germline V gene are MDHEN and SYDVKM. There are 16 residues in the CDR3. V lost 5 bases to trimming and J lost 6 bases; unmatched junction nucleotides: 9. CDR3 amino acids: CASSPPGLAAFNEQFF. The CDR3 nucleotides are TGTGCCAGCAGTCCCCCGGGACTAGCGGCCTTCAATGAGCAGTTCTTC.

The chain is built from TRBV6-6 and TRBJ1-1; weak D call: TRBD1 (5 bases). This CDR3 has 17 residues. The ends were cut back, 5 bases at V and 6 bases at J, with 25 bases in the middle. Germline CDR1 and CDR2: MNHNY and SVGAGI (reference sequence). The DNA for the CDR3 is TGTGCCAGCAGTAATCAAATGGCCAGGGCGGAGGGCCCTGAAGCTTTCTTT. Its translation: CASSNQMARAEGPEAFF.

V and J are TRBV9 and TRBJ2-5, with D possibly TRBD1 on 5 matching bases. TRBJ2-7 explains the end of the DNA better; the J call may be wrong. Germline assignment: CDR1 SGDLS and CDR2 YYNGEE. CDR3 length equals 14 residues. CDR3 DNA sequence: TGTGCCAGCAGCGTTTCAGGGATGCCCTACGAGCAGTACTTC. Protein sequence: CASSVSGMPYEQYF.

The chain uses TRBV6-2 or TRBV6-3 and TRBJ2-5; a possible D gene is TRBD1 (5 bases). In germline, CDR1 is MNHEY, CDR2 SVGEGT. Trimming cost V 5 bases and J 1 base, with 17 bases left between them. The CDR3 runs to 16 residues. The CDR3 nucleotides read TGTGCCAGCAGTCATACCCTGACAGCTATCCAAGAGACCCAGTACTTC. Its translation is CASSHTLTAIQETQYF.

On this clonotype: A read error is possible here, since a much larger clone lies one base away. The CDR3 nucleotides are TGCAGTGCTAGTGTCCCCAGGGAGGATACAGATACGCAGTATTTT. Amino acids: CSASVPREDTDTQYF. The chain recombines TRBV20-1 with TRBJ2-3; D perhaps matches TRBD2 (6 bases). Deletions cut 3 bases from V and 3 bases from J, with 16 bases between. The length of the CDR3 is 15 residues. In germline, CDR1 is DFQATT, CDR2 SNEGSKA (reference sequence).

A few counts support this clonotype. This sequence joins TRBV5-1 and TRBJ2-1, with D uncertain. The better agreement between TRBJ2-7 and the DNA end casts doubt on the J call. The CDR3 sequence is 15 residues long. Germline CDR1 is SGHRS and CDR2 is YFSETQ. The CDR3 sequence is CASSLDHPSYNEQYF. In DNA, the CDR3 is TGCGCCAGCAGCTTGGACCATCCCTCCTACAATGAGCAGTACTTC.

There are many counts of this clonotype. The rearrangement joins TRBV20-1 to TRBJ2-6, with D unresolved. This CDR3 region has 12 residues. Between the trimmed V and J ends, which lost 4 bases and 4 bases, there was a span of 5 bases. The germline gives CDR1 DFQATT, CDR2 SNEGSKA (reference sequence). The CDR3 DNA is TGCAGTGCTAAGCTGGGGGCCAACGTCCTGACTTTC. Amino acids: CSAKLGANVLTF.

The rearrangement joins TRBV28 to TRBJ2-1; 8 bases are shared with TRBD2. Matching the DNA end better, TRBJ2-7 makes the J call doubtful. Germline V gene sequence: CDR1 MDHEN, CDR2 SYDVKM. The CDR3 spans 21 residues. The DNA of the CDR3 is TGTGCCAGCAGTTTATTCAGCGGGAGCCGCTTTTCTCGTAGCTCCTACAATGAGCAGTACTTC. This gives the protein CASSLFSGSRFSRSSYNEQYF.

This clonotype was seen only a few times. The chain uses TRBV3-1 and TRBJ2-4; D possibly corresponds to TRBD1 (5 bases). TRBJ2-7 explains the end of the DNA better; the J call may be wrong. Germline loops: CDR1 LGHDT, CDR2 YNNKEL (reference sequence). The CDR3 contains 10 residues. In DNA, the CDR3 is TGTGCCAGCGGACAATACGAGCAGTACTTC. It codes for CASGQYEQYF.

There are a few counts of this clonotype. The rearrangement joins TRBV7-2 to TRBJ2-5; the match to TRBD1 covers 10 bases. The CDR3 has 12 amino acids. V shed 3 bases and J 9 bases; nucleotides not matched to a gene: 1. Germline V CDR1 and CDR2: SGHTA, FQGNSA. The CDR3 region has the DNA TGTGCCAGCAGCTTGGACAGGGGGGCCCAGTACTTC. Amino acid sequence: CASSLDRGAQYF.

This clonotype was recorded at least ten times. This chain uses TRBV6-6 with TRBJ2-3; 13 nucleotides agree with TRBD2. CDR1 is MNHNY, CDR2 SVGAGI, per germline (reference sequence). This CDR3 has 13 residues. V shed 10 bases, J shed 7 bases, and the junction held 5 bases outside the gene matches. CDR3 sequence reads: CATGTSGAYTQYF. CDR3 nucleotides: TGTGCCACTGGGACTAGCGGGGCATATACGCAGTATTTT.

CDR3 in amino acids: CASSLGGTITDTQYF. Here the CDR3 DNA reads TGTGCCAGCAGCTTAGGGGGGACCATCACAGATACGCAGTATTTT. The chain links TRBV7-6 to TRBJ2-3; D may match TRBD1 or TRBD2 (5 bases each). V lost 1 base to trimming and J lost 2 bases, with 10 bases between them. Germline lookup yields CDR1 SGHVS and CDR2 FNYEAQ. This CDR3 is 15 amino acids long.

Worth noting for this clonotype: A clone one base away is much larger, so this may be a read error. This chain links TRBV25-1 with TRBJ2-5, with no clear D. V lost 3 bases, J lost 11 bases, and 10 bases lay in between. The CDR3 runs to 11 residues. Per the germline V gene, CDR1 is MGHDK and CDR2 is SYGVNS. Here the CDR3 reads CASSEWYEQYF. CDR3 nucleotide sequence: TGTGCCAGCAGTGAGTGGTATGAGCAGTACTTC.

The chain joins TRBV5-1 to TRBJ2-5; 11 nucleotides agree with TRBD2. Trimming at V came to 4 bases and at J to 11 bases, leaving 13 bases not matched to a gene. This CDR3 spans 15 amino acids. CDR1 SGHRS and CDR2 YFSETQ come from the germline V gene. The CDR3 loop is CASSGSGGALSEQYF. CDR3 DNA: TGCGCCAGCAGCGGTAGCGGGGGGGCTCTCAGTGAGCAGTACTTC.

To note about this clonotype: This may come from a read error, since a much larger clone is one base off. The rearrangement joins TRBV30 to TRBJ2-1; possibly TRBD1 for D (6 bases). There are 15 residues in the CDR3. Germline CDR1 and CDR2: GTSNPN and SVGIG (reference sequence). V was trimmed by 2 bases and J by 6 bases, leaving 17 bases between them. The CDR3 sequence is CAWSLARGLSNEQFF. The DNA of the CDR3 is TGTGCCTGGAGTCTCGCCAGGGGCTTGAGCAATGAGCAGTTCTTC.

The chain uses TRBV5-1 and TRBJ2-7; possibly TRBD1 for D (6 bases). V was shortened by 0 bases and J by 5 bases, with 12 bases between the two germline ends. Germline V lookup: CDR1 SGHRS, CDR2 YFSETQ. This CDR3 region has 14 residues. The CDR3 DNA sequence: TGCGCCAGCAGCTTGGGGTCAACAGGGAACGAGCAGTACTTC. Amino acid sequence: CASSLGSTGNEQYF.

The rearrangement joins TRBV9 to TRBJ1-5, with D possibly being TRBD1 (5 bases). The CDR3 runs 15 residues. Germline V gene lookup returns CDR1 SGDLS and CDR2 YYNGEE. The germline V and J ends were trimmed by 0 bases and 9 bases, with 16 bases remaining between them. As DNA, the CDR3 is TGTGCCAGCAGCGTAGGGCAGGGCCTCTATTCGCCCCAGCATTTT. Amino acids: CASSVGQGLYSPQHF.

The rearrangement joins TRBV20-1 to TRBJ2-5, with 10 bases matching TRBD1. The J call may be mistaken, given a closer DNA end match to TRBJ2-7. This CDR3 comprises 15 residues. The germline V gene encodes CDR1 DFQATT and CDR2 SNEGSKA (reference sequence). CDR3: CSAKDAGQGFFEQYF. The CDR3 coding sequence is TGCAGTGCAAAAGACGCGGGACAGGGGTTCTTCGAGCAGTACTTC.

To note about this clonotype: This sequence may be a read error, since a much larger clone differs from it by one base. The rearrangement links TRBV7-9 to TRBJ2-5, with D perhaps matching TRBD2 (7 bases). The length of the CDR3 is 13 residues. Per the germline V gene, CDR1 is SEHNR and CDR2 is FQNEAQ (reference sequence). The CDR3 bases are TGTGTCAGCAGCTTATGGGGGGGCAATGAGCAGTACTTC. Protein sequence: CVSSLWGGNEQYF. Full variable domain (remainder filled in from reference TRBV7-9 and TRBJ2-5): DTGVSQNPRHKITKRGQNVTFRCDPISEHNRLYWYRQTLGQGPEFLTYFQNEAQLEKSRLLSDRFSAERPKGSFSTLEIQRTEQGDSAMYLCVSSLWGGNEQYFGPGTRLLVL.

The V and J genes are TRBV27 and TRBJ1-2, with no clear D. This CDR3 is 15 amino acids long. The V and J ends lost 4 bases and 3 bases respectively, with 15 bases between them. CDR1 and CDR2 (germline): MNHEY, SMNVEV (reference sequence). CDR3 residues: CASSSFGRVHYGYTF. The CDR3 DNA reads TGTGCCAGCAGTTCCTTCGGACGGGTTCACTATGGCTACACCTTC.

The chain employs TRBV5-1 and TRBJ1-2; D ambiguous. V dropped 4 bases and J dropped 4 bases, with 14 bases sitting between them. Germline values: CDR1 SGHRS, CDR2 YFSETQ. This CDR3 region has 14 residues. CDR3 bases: TGCGCCAGCAGCGTTTTTACAGCGTTCTATGGCTACACCTTC. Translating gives CASSVFTAFYGYTF.

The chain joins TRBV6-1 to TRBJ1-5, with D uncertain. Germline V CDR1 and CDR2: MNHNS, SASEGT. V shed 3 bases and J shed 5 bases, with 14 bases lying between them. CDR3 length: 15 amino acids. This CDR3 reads CASSDSPGLDQPQHF. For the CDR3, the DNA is TGTGCCAGCAGTGACTCTCCGGGGTTGGATCAGCCCCAGCATTTT.